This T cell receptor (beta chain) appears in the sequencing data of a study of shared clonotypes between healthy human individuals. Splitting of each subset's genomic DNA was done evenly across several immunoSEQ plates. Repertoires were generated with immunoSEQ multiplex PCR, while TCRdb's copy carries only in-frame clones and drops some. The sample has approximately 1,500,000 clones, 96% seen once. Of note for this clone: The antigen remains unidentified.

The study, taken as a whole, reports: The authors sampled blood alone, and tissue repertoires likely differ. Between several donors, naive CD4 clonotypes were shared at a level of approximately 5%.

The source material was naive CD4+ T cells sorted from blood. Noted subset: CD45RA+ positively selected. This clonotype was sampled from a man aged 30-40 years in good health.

As DNA, the CDR3 is TGCAGTGCCGGACAGTCCTATGGCTACACCTTC. Its translation: CSAGQSYGYTF. This chain links TRBV20-1 with TRBJ1-2; possibly TRBD1 for D (6 bases). Germline values: CDR1 DFQATT, CDR2 SNEGSKA (reference sequence). The CDR3 length is 11 residues. Between the trimmed V and J ends, which lost 6 bases and 4 bases, there was a span of 9 bases.